The T cell receptor beta chain described here comes from a study of monozygotic twins with inflammatory bowel disease. The unique tags termed UMIs, each holding a 6-nucleotide sample barcode, were added by means of template switching. TCRdb reanalyzed the 5' RACE reads, giving one entry per CDR3 protein sequence and no DNA. This table lists approximately 300,000 distinct CDR3 sequences. The CDR3 is 14 amino acids. The V gene's germline CDR1 is SGHTA and CDR2 FQGNSA. A word on this clonotype: Its specificity is unknown.

General study points: Diversity of TCRbeta measured by inverse Simpson was lower in IBD patients than in healthy co-twins.

The origin of this receptor is a human donor with ulcerative colitis or Crohn's disease, or a healthy co-twin of an affected twin (not recorded which). The chain has TRBV7-2 and TRBJ1-2; TCRdb proposes TRBD1, but this gene call is untestable without DNA. The sample comprised blood. CDR3 protein: CATPGEDQQAGYTF.